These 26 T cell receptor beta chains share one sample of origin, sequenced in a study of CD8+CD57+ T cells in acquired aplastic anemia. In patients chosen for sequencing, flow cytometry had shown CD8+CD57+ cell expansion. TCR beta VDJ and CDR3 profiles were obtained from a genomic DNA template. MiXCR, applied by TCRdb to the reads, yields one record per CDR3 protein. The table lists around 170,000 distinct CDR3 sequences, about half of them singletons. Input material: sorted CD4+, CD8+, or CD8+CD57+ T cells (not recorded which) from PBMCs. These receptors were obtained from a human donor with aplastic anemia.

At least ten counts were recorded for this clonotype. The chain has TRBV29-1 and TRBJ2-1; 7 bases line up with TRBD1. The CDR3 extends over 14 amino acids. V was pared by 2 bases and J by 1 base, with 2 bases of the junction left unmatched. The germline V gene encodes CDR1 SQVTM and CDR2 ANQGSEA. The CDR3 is CSVERGQSYNEQFF. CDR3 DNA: TGCAGCGTTGAAAGGGGGCAGTCCTACAATGAGCAGTTCTTC.

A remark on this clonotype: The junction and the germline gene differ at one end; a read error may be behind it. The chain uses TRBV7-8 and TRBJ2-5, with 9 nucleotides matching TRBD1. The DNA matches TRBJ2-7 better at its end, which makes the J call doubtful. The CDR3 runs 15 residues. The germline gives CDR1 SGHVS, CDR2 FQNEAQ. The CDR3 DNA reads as TGTGCTAGCAGCTCCTCCGGGACAGGGAGGTACGAGCAGTACTTC. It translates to CASSSSGTGRYEQYF.

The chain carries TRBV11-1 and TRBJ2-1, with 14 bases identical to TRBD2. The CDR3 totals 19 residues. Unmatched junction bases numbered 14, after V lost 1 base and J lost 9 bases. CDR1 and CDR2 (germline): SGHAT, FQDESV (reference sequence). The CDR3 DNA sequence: TGTGCCAGCAGCTTAGTAGTGACTAGCGGGGGGGCAATTGCGGCTGAGCAGTTCTTC. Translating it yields CASSLVVTSGGAIAAEQFF.

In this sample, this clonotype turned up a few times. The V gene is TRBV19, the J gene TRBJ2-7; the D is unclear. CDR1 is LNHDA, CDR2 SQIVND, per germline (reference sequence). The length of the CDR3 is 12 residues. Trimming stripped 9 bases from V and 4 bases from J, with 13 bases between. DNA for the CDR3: TGTGCCAGCAGTCTCGGTTCGTACGAGCAGTACTTC. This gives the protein CASSLGSYEQYF.

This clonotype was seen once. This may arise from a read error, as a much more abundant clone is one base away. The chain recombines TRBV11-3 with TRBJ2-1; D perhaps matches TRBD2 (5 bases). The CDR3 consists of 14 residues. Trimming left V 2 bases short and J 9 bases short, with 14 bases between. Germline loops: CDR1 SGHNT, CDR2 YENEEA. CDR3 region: CASSLNPLVIEQFF. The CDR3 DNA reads TGTGCCAGCAGCTTAAACCCACTAGTGATTGAGCAGTTCTTC.

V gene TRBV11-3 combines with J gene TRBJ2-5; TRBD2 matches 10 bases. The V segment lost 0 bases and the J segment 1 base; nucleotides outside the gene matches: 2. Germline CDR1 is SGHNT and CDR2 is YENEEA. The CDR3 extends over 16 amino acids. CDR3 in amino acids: CASSLELAGTQETQYF. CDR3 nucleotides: TGTGCCAGCAGCTTAGAACTAGCGGGGACCCAAGAGACCCAGTACTTC.

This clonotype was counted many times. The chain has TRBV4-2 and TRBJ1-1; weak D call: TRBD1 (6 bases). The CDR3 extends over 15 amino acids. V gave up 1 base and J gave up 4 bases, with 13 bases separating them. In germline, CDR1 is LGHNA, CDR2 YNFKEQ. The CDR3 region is CASSQGVRGVTEAFF. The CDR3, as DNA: TGTGCCAGCAGCCAAGGTGTCAGGGGTGTCACTGAAGCTTTCTTT.

The CDR3: CASSLASAGAGYTF. As DNA, the CDR3 is TGCGCCAGCAGCTTGGCCTCAGCAGGTGCTGGCTACACCTTC. V gene TRBV5-1 combines with J gene TRBJ1-2; D is unclear. Looked up from germline, CDR1 is SGHRS and CDR2 is YFSETQ. V lost 0 bases to trimming and J lost 7 bases, with 13 bases between them. CDR3 length: 14 residues. The variable domain in full, completed from reference TRBV5-1 and TRBJ1-2, reads KAGVTQTPRYLIKTRGQQVTLSCSPISGHRSVSWYQQTPGQGLQFLFEYFSETQRNKGNFPGRFSGRQFSNSRSEMNVSTLELGDSALYLCASSLASAGAGYTFGSGTRLTVV.

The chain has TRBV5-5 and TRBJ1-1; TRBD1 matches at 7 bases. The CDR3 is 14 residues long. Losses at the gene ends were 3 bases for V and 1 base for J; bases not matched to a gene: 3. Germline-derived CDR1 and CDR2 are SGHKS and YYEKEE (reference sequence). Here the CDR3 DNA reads TGTGCCAGCAGCTCGGGACAGAAGAACACTGAAGCTTTCTTT. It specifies CASSSGQKNTEAFF. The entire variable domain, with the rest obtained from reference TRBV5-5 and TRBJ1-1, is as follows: DAGVTQSPTHLIKTRGQQVTLRCSPISGHKSVSWYQQVLGQGPQFIFQYYEKEERGRGNFPDRFSARQFPNYSSELNVNALLLGDSALYLCASSSGQKNTEAFFGQGTRLTVV.

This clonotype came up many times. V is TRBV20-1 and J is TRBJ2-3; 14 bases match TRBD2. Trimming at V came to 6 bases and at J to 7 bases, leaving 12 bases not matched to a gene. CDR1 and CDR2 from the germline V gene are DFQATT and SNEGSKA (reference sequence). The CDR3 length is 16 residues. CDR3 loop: CSAQPTTSGRGYTQYF. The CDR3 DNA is TGCAGTGCCCAGCCCACGACTAGCGGGAGGGGGTATACGCAGTATTTT.

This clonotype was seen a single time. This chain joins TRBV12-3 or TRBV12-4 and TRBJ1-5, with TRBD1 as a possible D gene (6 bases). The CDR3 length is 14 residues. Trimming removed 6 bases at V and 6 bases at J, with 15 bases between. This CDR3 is CASRPHREPQPQHF. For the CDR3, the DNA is TGTGCCAGCAGACCGCACAGGGAACCTCAGCCCCAGCATTTT.

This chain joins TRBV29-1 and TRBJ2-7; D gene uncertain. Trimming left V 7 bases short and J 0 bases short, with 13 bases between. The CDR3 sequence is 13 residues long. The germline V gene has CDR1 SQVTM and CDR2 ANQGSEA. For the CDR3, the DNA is TGCAGCGCCCATACGCGTAGCTCCTACGAGCAGTACTTC. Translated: CSAHTRSSYEQYF.

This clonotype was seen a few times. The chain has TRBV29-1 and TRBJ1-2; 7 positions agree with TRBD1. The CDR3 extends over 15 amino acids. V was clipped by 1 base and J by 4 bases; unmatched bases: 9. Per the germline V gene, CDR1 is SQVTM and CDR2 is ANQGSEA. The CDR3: CSVEGAQGDAYGYTF. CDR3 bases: TGCAGCGTTGAAGGAGCGCAGGGGGACGCCTATGGCTACACCTTC.

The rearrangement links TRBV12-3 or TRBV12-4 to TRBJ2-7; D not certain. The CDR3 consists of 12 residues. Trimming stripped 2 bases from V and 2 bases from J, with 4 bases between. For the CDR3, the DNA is TGTGCCAGCAGTTTAACTACCTACGAGCAGTACTTC. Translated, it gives CASSLTTYEQYF.

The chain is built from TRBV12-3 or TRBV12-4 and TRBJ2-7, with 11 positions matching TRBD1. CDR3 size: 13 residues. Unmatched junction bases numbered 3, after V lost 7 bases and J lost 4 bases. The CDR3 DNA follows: TGTGCCAGCAAAGGACAGGGGGCATACGAGCAGTACTTC. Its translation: CASKGQGAYEQYF.

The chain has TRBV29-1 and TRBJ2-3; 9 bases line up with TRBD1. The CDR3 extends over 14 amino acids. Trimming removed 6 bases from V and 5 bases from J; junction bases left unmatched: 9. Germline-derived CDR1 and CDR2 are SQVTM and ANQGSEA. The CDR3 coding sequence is TGCAGCGTCCAGGCCGGGACAGGGCTAGATACGCAGTATTTT. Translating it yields CSVQAGTGLDTQYF.

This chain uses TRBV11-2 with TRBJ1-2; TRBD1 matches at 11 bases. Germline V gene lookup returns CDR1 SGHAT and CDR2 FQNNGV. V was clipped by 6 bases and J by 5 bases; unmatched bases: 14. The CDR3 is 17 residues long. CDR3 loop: CASSFPDRGRLRYGYTF. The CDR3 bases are TGTGCCAGCAGTTTCCCGGACAGGGGGCGATTACGGTATGGCTACACCTTC.

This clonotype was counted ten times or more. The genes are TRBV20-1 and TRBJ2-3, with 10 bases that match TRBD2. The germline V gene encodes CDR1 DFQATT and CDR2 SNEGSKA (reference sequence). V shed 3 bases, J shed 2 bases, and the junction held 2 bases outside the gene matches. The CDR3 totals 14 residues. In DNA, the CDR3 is TGCAGTGCTAGGAGCGGGGGGGCCACAGATACGCAGTATTTT. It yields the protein CSARSGGATDTQYF.

The CDR3 DNA reads TGTGCCACCCGGGGTTCGGGACCCTCCTATGGCTACACCTTC. It yields the protein CATRGSGPSYGYTF. This chain uses TRBV2 with TRBJ1-2; the D gene is possibly TRBD1 (5 bases). CDR1 is SNHLY and CDR2 is FYNNEI in the germline V gene. The CDR3 consists of 14 residues. Trimming removed 10 bases from V and 4 bases from J, with 19 bases in between.

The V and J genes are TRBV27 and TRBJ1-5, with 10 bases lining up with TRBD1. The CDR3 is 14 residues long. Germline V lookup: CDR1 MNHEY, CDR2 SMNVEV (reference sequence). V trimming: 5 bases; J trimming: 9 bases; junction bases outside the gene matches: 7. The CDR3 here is CASSTDRGGWPQHF. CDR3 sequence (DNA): TGTGCCAGCAGTACGGACAGGGGGGGTTGGCCCCAGCATTTT.

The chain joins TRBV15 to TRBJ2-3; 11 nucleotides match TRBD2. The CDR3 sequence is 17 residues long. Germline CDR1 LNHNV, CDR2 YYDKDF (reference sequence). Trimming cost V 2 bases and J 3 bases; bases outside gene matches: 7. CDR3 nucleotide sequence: TGTGCCACCAGCAGACCGACTAGCGGGACTGTGACAGATACGCAGTATTTT. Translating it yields CATSRPTSGTVTDTQYF.

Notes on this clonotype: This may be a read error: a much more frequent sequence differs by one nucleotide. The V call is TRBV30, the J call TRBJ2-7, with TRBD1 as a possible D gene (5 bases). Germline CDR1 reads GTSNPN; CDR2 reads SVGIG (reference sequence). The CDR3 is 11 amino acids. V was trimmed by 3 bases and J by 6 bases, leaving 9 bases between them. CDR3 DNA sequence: TGTGCCTGGAGGGGGCCCTGCGAGCAGTACTTC. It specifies CAWRGPCEQYF.

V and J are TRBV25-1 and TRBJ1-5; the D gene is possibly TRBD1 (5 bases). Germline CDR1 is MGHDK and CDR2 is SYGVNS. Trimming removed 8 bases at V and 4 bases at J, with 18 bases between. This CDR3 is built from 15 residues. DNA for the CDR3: TGTGCCAGCTCACCACCTCTCGGGACGAATCAGCCCCAGCATTTT. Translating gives CASSPPLGTNQPQHF.

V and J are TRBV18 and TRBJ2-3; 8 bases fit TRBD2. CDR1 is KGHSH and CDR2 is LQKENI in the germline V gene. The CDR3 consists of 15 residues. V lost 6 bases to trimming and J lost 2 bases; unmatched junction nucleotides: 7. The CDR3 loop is CASSRGGTPTDTQYF. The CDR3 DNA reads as TGTGCCAGCTCTCGCGGGGGGACCCCCACAGATACGCAGTATTTT.

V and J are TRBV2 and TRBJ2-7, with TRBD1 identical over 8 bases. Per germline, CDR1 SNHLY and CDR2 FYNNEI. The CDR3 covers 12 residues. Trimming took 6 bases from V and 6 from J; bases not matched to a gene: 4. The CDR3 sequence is CASSQTGVEQYV. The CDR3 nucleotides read TGTGCCAGCAGCCAGACAGGGGTCGAGCAGTACGTC.

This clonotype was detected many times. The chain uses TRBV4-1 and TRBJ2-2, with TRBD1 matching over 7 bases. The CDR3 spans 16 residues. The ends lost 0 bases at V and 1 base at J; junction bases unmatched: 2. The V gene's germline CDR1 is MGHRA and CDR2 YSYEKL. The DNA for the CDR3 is TGCGCCAGCAGCCAAGAAGGGACAGTGAACACCGGGGAGCTGTTTTTT. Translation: CASSQEGTVNTGELFF.